These T cell receptor beta chains were read from a single sample in a study of T cell responses to AZD1222 COVID-19 vaccine. Sequencing used immunoSEQ multiplex PCR; TCRdb keeps in-frame clones, though not all of them. The sample lists more than 110,000 clones, more than 85% occurring once. Sequencing used peripheral blood, obtained on day 0 of AZD1222 vaccination. All receptors come from an adult in good health. Each CDR3 is given with its conserved first and last residue. A D gene is named only where the DNA matches it firmly. Rows may omit the clone size; those that give it use once, few, many or a size class.

clone_size | d_call | j_call | v_call | cdr3_aa | cdr3_nt
. | . | TRBJ1-6 | TRBV6-1 | CASSEWVGGADNSPLHF | TGTGCCAGCAGTGAATGGGTGGGGGGGGCCGATAATTCACCCCTCCACTTT
. | TRBD1 | TRBJ2-2 | TRBV5-1 | CASSPRTGRKNTGELFF | TGCGCCAGCAGCCCCCGGACAGGGCGGAAGAACACCGGGGAGCTGTTTTTT
. | . | TRBJ1-2 | TRBV6-5 | CASSYSGEQAGGYTF | TGTGCCAGCAGTTACTCGGGGGAACAGGCAGGAGGCTACACCTTC
. | . | TRBJ1-2 | TRBV28 | CASSSPMGYGYTF | TGTGCCAGCAGTTCTCCCATGGGCTATGGCTACACCTTC
. | TRBD2 | TRBJ2-2 | TRBV25-1 | CASSKLAGGNTGELFF | TGTGCCAGCAGTAAACTAGCGGGAGGGAACACCGGGGAGCTGTTTTTT
. | TRBD2 | TRBJ2-1 | TRBV10-3 | CAISLSGSNNEQFF | TGTGCCATCAGTCTTAGCGGGAGTAACAATGAGCAGTTCTTC
. | TRBD2 | TRBJ2-5 | TRBV5-1 | CASSSIAGGQETQYF | TGCGCCAGCAGCTCAATAGCGGGAGGGCAAGAGACCCAGTACTTC
once | TRBD2 | TRBJ2-1 | TRBV23-1 | CASIPSGSSYNEQFF | TGCGCCAGCATCCCTAGCGGTAGCTCCTACAATGAGCAGTTCTTC
once | TRBD2 | TRBJ2-7 | TRBV10-3 | CATSSGSFNEQYF | TGTGCCACCTCTAGCGGGAGCTTCAACGAGCAGTACTTC
. | . | TRBJ2-2 | TRBV6-5 | CASSYGPWVNTGELFF | TGTGCCAGCAGTTACGGACCGTGGGTGAACACCGGGGAGCTGTTTTTT
. | . | TRBJ1-1 | TRBV14 | CASSLGGNTEAFF | TGTGCCAGCAGCCTAGGGGGGAACACTGAAGCTTTCTTT
. | TRBD1 | TRBJ1-1 | TRBV29-1 | CSVADREAEAFF | TGCAGCGTCGCTGACAGGGAGGCTGAAGCTTTCTTT
. | . | TRBJ2-5 | TRBV24-1 | CATSDLRQEQETQYF | TGTGCCACCAGTGATTTGCGACAGGAACAAGAGACCCAGTACTTC
. | . | TRBJ1-1 | TRBV9 | CASSGMEGVNTEAFF | TGTGCCAGCAGCGGAATGGAGGGGGTGAACACTGAAGCTTTCTTT
. | . | TRBJ1-2 | TRBV7-2 | CASSLRQGPGGYTF | TGTGCCAGCAGCTTGCGGCAGGGGCCGGGTGGCTACACCTTC
. | . | TRBJ2-5 | TRBV3-1/TRBV3-2 | CASSQVSSSLETQYF | TGTGCCAGCAGCCAAGTCTCGAGTAGCTTGGAGACCCAGTACTTC